This T cell receptor (beta chain) was sequenced during a study of blood T cell repertoires in COVID-19 (dated by TCRdb to the early 2020s). About the full investigation: Samples covering the acute and convalescent phases of COVID-19 were provided by collaborators in the United States, Italy and Spain. The prospective study material was composed of cDNA or gDNA derived from T cells, B-cell-depleted T cells, or PBMCs. A de-identified subject ID, COVID-19 status, age in years and sex were almost always included in the sample metadata. A freely available public database, intended as a resource for researchers studying the immune response to SARS-CoV-2, is where the repertoires were released. The dataset comprised deeply sampled blood TCRbeta repertoires from subjects exposed to, actively infected with, or recovered from COVID-19. HLA class I and class II types, where available, came from metadata supplied by the sample provider rather than from assay-based typing. Samples were obtained from the ongoing ImmuneRACE study (first 160 participants) and from over 1,000 subjects provided by 6 global collaborators.

One collaborating source in Seattle enrolled patients during active infection and followed them longitudinally through the course of disease. Whole blood was collected in K2EDTA tubes by collaborating institutions according to the institutions' own protocols. Collaborator samples were shipped for TCRbeta analysis as frozen whole blood, isolated PBMCs, or DNA extracted from either sample type. A note on this clone: Its antigen is currently not known. No base-level quality is on record; no much larger clone is a single base apart.

V is shortened by 9 bases, J by 4 bases, and the region joining them spans 12 bases. The CDR3 numbers 12 residues from cysteine through phenylalanine. Left in the record is the CDR3 DNA by itself, 36 bases read in frame from the first base. Points the paper makes about the study in general: How much clinical and demographic metadata was included differed by source and by participant, and the metadata was provided uncurated.

TCRbeta CDR3 regions were amplified from genomic DNA by means of the immunoSEQ Assay, a bias-controlled multiplex PCR. From the authors' description of their analysis: The number of nucleated cells in each sample was estimated by amplification of reference gene primers within the assay. Sequence reads were collapsed and filtered to measure the absolute abundance of every unique TCRbeta CDR3 rearrangement. Productive Simpson clonality was computed per sample as the square root of Simpson's diversity index over productive rearrangements. The table was pulled from immuneACCESS by TCRdb, which kept in-frame rearrangements only. Such tables lose some clones; where checked, under half of the loss comes from unresolved V genes, and the rest has no known cause. The V and J calls and the clone size are those of that table, but D and trimming were determined from the DNA. The sample profile shows approximately 270,000 clones; about 87% of them were found once. Around 6.6% of the sample is held by the ten biggest clonotypes.

The chain uses TRBV12-3 or TRBV12-4 and TRBJ1-1; the D segment could be TRBD1, given 5 matching bases. This TCR came from a woman in her thirties with COVID-19, enrolled during active disease. Sequencing was carried out using peripheral blood. CDR3 sequence: CASLGRGTEAFF. The DNA sequence is as follows: TGTGCCAGTCTGGGGAGGGGCACTGAAGCTTTCTTT.